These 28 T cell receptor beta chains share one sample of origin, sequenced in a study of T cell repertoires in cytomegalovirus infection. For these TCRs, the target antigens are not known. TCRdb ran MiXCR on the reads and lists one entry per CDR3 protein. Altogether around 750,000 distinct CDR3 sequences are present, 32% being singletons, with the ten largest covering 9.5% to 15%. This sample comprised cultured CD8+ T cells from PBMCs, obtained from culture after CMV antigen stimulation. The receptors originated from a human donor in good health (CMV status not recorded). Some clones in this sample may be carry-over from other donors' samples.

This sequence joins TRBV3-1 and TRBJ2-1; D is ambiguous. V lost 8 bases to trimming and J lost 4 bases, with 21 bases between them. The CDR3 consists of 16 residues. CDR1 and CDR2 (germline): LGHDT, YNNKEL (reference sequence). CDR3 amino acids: CASFPPRFKGYNEQFF. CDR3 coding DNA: TGTGCCAGCTTCCCGCCCAGGTTTAAGGGATACAATGAGCAGTTCTTC.

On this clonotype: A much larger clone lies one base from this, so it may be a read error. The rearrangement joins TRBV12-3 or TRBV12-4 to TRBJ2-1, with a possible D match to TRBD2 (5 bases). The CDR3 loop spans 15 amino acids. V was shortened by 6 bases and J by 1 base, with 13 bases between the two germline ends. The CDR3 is CASRIGSESYNEQFF. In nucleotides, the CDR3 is TGTGCCAGCAGAATTGGTAGCGAGTCCTACAATGAGCAGTTCTTC.

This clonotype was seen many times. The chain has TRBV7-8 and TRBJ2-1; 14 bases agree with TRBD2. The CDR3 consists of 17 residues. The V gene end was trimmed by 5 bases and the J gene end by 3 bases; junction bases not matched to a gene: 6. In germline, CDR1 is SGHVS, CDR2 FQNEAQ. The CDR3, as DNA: TGTGCCAGCAGCCCGGGGACTAGCGGGGGACTCTACAATGAGCAGTTCTTC. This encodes CASSPGTSGGLYNEQFF.

CDR3 loop: CASSLNWDLGNTEAFF. CDR3 nucleotides: TGTGCCAGCAGCCTCAACTGGGACCTTGGGAACACTGAAGCTTTCTTT. The chain uses TRBV9 and TRBJ1-1, with D possibly matching TRBD1 (5 bases). Germline assignment: CDR1 SGDLS and CDR2 YYNGEE. The V end lost 4 bases, the J end lost 1 base, and 17 bases lay between the germline ends. The CDR3 contains 16 residues.

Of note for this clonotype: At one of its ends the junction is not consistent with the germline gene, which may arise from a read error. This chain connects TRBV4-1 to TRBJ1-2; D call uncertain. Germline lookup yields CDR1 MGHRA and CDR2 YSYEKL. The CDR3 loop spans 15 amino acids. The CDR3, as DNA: TGTGCCAGCTGCCAATTGAACAGTCCCAACTATGGCTACACCTTC. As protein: CASCQLNSPNYGYTF.

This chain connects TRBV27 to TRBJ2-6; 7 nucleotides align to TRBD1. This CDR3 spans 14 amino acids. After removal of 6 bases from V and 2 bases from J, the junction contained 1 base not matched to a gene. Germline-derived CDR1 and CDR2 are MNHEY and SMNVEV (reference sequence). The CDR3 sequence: CASRQGTGANVLTF. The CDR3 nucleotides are TGTGCCAGCAGACAGGGGACTGGGGCCAACGTCCTGACTTTC.

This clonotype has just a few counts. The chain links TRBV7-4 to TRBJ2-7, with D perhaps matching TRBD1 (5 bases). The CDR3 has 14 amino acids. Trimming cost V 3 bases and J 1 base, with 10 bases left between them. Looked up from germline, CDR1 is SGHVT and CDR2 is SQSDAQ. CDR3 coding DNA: TGTGCCAGCAGCTTCAGGGTCGCGTCCTACGAGCAGTACTTC. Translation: CASSFRVASYEQYF.

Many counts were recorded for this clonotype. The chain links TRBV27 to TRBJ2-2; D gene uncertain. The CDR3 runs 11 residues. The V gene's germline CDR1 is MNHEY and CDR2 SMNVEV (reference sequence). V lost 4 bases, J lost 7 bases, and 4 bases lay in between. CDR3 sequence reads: CASSWGGELFF. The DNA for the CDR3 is TGTGCCAGCAGTTGGGGCGGGGAGCTGTTTTTT.

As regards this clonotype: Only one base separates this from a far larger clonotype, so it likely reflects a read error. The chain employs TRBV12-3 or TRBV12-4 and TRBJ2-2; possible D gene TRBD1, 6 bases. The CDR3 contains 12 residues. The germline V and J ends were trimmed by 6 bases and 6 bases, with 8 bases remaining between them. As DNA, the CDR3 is TGTGCCAGCAGGCCAGGGGCCGGGGAGCTGTTTTTT. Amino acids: CASRPGAGELFF.

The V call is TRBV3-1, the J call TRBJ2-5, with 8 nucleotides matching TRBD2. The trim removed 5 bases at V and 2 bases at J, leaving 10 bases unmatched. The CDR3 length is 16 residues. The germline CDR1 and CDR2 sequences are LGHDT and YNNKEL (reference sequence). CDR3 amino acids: CASSAVAGRLQETQYF. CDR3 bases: TGTGCCAGCAGCGCCGTAGCGGGGCGGCTTCAAGAGACCCAGTACTTC.

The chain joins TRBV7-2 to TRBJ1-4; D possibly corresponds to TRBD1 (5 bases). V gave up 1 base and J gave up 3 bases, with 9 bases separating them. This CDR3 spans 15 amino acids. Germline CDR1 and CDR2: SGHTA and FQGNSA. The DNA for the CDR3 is TGTGCCAGCAGCTTAGTAAGGGACTCTAATGAAAAACTGTTTTTT. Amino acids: CASSLVRDSNEKLFF.

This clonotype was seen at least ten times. The CDR3 DNA is TGTGCCAGCACCCGACCCGGGACAGGGGGGAACACTGAAGCTTTCTTT. It yields the protein CASTRPGTGGNTEAFF. The chain carries TRBV6-6 and TRBJ1-1, with 11 bases matching TRBD1. V shed 7 bases, J shed 1 base, and the junction held 8 bases outside the gene matches. This CDR3 has 16 amino acids. CDR1 MNHNY and CDR2 SVGAGI come from the germline V gene (reference sequence).

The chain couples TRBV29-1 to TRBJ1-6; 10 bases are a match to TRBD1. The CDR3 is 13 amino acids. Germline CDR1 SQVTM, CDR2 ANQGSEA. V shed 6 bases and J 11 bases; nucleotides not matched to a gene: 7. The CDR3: CSVQTGGNPPLHF. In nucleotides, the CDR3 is TGCAGCGTGCAGACAGGGGGCAATCCACCCCTCCACTTT.

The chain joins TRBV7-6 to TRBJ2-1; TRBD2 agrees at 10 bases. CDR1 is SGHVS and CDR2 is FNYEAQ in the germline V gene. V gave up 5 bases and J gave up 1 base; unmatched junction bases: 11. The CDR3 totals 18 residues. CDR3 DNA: TGTGCCAGCAGCCCTCGTATTAGCGGGGGGTCGTCCTACAATGAGCAGTTCTTC. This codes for CASSPRISGGSSYNEQFF.

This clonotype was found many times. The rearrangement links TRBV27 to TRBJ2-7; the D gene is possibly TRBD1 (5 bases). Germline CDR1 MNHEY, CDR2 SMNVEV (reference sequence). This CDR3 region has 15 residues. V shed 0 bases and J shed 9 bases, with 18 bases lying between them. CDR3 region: CASSLSGRVETGQYF. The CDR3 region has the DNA TGTGCCAGCAGTTTATCGGGCAGGGTAGAGACCGGGCAGTACTTC.

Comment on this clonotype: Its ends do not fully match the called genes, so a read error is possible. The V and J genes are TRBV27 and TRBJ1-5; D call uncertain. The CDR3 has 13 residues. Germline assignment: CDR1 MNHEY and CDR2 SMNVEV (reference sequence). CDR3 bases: TGTGCCAACAGTTTATCGAGCAATCAGCCCCAGCATTTT. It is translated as CANSLSSNQPQHF.

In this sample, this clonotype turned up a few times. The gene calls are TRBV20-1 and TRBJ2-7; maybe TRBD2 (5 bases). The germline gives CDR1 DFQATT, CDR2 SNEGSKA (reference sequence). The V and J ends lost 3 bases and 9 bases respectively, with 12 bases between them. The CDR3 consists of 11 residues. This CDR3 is CSARSMGVQYF. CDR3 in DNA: TGCAGTGCTAGGAGTATGGGAGTGCAGTACTTC.

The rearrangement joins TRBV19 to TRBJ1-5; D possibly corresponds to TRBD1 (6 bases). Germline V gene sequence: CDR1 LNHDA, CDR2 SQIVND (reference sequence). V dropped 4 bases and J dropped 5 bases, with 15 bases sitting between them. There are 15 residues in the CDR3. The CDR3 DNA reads TGTGCCAGTAGTACACAGGGAGGTGGGCATCAGCCCCAGCATTTT. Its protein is CASSTQGGGHQPQHF.

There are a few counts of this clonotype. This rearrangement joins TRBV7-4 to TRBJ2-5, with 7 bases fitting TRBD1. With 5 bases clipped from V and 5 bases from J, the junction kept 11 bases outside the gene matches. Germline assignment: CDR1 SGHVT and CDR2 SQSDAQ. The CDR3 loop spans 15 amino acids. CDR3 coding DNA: TGTGCCAGCAGCGTCGGGACAGTCGAGGGGGAGACCCAGTACTTC. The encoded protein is CASSVGTVEGETQYF.

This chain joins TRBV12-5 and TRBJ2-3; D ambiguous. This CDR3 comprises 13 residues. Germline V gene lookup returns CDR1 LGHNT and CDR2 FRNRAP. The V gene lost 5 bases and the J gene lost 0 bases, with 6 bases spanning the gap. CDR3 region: CASGHTSTDTQYF. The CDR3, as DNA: TGTGCTAGTGGTCACACTAGCACAGATACGCAGTATTTT. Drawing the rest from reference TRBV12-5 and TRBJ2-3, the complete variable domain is DARVTQTPRHKVTEMGQEVTMRCQPILGHNTVFWYRQTMMQGLELLAYFRNRAPLDDSGMPKDRFSAEMPDATLATLKIQPSEPRDSAVYFCASGHTSTDTQYFGPGTRLTVL.

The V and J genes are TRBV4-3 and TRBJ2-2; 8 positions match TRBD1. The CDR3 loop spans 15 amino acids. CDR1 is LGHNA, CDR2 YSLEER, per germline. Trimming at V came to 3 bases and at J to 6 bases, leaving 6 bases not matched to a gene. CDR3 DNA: TGCGCCAGCAGCCACTCAGGGGGCGCCCCCGGGGAGCTGTTTTTT. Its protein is CASSHSGGAPGELFF.

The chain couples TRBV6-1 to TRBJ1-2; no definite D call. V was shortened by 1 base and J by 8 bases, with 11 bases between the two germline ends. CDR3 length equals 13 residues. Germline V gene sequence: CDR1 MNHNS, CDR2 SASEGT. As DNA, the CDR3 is TGTGCCAGCAGTGAAGAAAACTGGTTAGGCTACACCTTC. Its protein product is CASSEENWLGYTF.

The CDR3 sequence: CALQGLAYEQYF. CDR3 in DNA: TGTGCACTACAGGGGTTGGCCTACGAGCAGTACTTC. The chain couples TRBV2 to TRBJ2-7, with 7 bases matching TRBD1. The CDR3 covers 12 residues. Germline CDR1 reads SNHLY; CDR2 reads FYNNEI.

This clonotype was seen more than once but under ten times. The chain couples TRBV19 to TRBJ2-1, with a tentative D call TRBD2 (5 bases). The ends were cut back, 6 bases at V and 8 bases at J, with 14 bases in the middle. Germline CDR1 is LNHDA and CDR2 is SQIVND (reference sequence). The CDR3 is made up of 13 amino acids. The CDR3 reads CASRPDWSHEQFF. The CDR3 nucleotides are TGTGCCAGTAGGCCGGACTGGAGCCATGAGCAGTTCTTC.

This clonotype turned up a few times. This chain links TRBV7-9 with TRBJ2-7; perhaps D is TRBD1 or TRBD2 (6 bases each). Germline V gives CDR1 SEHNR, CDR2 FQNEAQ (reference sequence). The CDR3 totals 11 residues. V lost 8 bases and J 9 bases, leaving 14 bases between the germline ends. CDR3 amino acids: CASLKEGGQYF. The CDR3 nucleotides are TGTGCCAGCCTAAAAGAGGGGGGGCAGTACTTC.

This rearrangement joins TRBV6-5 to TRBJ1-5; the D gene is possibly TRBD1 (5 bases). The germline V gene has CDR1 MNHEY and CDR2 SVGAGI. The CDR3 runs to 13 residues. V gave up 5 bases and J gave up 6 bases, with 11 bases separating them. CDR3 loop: CASSRTLGQPQHF. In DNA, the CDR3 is TGTGCCAGCAGTCGGACATTAGGTCAGCCCCAGCATTTT.

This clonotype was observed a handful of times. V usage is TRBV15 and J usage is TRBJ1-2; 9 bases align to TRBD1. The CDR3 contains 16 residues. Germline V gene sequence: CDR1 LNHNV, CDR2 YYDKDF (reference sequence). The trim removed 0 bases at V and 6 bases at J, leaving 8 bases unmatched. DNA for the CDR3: TGTGCCACCAGCAGAGATCACGGGACAGGGACGGATGGCTACACCTTC. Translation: CATSRDHGTGTDGYTF. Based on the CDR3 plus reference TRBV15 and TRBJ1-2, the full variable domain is DAMVIQNPRYQVTQFGKPVTLSCSQTLNHNVMYWYQQKSSQAPKLLFHYYDKDFNNEADTPDNFQSRRPNTSFCFLDIRSPGLGDTAMYLCATSRDHGTGTDGYTFGSGTRLTVV.

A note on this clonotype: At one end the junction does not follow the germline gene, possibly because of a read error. The CDR3 loop is CATSLGGDTQYF. CDR3 coding DNA: TGTGCCACCAGTCTAGGGGGGGATACGCAGTATTTT. The rearrangement links TRBV27 to TRBJ2-3, with D possibly called TRBD1 or TRBD2 (6 bases each). From germline, CDR1 is MNHEY and CDR2 SMNVEV (reference sequence). The CDR3 spans 12 residues.